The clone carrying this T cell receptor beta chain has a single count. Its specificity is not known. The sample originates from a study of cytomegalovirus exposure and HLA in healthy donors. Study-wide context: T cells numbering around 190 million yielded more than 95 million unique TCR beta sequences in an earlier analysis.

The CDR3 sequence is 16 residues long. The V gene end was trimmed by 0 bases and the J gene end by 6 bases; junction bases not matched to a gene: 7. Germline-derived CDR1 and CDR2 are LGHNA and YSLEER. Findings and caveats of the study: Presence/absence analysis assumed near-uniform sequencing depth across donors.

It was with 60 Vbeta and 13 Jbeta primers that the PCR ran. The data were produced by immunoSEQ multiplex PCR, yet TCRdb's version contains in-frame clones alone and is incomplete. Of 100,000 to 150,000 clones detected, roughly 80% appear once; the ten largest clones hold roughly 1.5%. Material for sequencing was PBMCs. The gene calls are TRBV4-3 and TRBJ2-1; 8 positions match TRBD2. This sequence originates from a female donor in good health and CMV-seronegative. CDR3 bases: TGCGCCAGCAGCCAAGATCCGAGCGGGGGAGCCAATGAGCAGTTCTTC. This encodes CASSQDPSGGANEQFF.